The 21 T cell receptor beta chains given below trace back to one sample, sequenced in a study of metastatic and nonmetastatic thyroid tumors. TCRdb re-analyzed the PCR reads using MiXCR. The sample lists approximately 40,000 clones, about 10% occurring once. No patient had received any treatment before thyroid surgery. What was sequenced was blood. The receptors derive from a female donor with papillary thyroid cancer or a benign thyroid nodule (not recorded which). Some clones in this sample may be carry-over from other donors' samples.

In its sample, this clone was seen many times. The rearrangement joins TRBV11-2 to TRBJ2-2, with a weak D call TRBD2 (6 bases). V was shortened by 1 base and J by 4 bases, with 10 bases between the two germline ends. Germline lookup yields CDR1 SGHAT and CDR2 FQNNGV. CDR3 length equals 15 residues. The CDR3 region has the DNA TGTGCCAGCAGCTTAGTTTTGGGGGGCACCGGGGAGCTGTTTTTT. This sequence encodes CASSLVLGGTGELFF.

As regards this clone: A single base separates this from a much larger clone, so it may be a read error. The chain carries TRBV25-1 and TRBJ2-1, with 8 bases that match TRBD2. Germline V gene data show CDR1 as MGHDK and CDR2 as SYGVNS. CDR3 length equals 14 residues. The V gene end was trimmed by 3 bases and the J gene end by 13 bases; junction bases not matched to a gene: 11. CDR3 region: CASSDTGGNSDQFF. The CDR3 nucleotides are TGTGCCAGCAGTGATACGGGAGGGAACAGTGATCAGTTCTTC.

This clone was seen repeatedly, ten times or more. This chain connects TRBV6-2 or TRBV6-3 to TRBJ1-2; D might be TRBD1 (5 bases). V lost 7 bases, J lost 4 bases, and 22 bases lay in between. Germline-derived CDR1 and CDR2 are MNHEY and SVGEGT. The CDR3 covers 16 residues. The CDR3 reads CASITPTGTLSYGYTF. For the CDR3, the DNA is TGTGCCAGCATTACTCCGACGGGGACCTTGAGCTATGGCTACACCTTC.

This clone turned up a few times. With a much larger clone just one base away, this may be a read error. The CDR3 spells CASSGTGGGETQYF. The CDR3 nucleotides are TGTGCCAGCAGTGGGACAGGGGGTGGGGAGACCCAGTACTTC. The V call is TRBV28, the J call TRBJ2-5; the match to TRBD1 covers 11 bases. V lost 5 bases, J lost 5 bases, and 4 bases stayed unmatched. The CDR3 spans 14 residues. Germline CDR1 and CDR2: MDHEN and SYDVKM.

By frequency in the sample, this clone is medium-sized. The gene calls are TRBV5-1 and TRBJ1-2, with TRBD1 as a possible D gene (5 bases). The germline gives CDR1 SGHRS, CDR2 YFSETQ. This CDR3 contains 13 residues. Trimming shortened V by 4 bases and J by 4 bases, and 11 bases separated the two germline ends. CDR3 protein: CASSMGVIYGYTF. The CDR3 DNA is TGCGCCAGCAGCATGGGGGTAATCTATGGCTACACCTTC.

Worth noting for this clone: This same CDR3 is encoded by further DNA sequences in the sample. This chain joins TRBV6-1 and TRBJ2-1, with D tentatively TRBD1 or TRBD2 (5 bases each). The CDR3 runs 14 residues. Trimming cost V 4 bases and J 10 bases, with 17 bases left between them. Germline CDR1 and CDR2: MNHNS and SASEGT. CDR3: CASSAGGLKNEQFF. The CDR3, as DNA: TGTGCCAGCAGTGCTGGGGGTCTCAAGAACGAGCAGTTCTTC.

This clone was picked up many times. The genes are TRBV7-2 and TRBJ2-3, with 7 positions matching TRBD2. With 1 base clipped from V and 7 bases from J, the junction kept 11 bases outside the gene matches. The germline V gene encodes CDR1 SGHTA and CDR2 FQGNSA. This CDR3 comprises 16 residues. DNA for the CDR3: TGTGCCAGCAGCTTAGGCGCGGGGAGGGGAGTAAATACGCAGTATTTT. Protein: CASSLGAGRGVNTQYF.

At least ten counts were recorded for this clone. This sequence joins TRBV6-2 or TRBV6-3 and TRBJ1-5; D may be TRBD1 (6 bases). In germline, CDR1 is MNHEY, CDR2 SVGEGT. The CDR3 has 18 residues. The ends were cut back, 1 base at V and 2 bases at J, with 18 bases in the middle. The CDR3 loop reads CASSYYPWVGAGNQPQHF. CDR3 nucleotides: TGTGCCAGCAGTTACTACCCCTGGGTGGGGGCTGGCAATCAGCCCCAGCATTTT.

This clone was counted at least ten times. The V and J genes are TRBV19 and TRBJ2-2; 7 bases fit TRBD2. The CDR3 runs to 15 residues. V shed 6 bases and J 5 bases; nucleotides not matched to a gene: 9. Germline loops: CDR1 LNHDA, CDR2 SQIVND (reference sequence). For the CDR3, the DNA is TGTGCCAGTAGACGGGACTATATTAAAACCGGGGAGCTGTTTTTT. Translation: CASRRDYIKTGELFF.

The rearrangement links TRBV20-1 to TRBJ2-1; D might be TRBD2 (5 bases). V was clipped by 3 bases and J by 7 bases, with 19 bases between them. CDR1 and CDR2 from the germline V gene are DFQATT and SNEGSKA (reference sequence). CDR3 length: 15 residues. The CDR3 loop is CSARNPLGRWNEQFF. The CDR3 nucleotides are TGCAGTGCTAGGAACCCACTAGGACGCTGGAATGAGCAGTTCTTC.

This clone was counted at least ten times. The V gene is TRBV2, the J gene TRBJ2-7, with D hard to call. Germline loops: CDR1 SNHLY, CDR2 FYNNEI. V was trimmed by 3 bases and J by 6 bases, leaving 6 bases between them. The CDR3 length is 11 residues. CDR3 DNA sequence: TGTGCCAGCAGTGACGAAAGCGAGCAGTACTTC. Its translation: CASSDESEQYF.

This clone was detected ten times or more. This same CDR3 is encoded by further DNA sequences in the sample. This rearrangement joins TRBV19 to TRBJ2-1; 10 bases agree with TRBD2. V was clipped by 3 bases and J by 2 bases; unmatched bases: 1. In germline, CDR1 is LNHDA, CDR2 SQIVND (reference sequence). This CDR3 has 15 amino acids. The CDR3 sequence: CASSISGRTYNEQFF. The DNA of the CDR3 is TGTGCCAGTAGTATTAGCGGGAGGACCTACAATGAGCAGTTCTTC.

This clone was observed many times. CDR3: CASSEAQREGGYTF. CDR3 coding DNA: TGTGCCAGCAGTGAAGCTCAGAGGGAGGGTGGCTACACCTTC. The chain employs TRBV6-1 and TRBJ1-2; D gene uncertain. This CDR3 has 14 amino acids. With 0 bases removed from V and 7 bases from J, the gap between germline ends came to 12 bases. CDR1 MNHNS and CDR2 SASEGT come from the germline V gene.

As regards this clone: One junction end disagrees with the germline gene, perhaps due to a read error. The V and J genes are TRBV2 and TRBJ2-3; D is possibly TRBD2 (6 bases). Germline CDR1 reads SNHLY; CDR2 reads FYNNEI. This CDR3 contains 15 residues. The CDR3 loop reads CASSDSGVSTYTQYF. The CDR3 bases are TGTGCCAGCAGTGACTCGGGAGTGAGCACATATACGCAGTATTTT.

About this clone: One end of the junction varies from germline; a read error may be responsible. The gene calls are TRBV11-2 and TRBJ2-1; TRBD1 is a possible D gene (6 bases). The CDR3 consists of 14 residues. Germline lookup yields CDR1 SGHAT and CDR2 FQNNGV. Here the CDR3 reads CASSSGNRAAEHFF. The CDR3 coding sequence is TGTGCCAGCAGCTCCGGAAACAGGGCTGCTGAGCATTTCTTT.

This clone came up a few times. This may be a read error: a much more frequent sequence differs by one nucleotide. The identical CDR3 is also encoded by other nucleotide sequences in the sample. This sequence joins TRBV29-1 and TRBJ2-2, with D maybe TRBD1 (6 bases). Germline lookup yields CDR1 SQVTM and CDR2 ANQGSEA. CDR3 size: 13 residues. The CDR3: CSVRTDGSGELFF. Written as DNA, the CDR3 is TGCAGCGTGAGGACAGACGGTTCCGGGGAGCTGTTTTTC.

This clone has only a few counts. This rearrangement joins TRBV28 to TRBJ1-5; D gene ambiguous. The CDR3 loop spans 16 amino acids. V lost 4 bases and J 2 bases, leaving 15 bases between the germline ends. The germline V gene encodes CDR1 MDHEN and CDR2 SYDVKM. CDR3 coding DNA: TGTGCCAGCAGTTCCCCGTCGTGTGAGGGCAATCAGCCCCAGCATTTT. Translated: CASSSPSCEGNQPQHF. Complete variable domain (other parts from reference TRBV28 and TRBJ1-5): DVKVTQSSRYLVKRTGEKVFLECVQDMDHENMFWYRQDPGLGLRLIYFSYDVKMKEKGDIPEGYSVSREKKERFSLILESASTNQTSMYLCASSSPSCEGNQPQHFGDGTRLSIL.

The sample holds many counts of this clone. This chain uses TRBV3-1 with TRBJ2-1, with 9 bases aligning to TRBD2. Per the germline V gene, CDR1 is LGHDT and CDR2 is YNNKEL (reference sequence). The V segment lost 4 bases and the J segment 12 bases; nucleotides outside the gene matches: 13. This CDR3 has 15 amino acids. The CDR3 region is CASSPWGLAEGGQFF. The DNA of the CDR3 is TGTGCCAGCAGCCCCTGGGGACTAGCCGAGGGAGGGCAGTTCTTC.

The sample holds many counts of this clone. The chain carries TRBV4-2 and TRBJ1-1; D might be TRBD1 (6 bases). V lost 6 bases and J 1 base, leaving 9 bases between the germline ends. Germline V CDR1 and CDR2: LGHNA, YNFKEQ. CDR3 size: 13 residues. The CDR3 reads CASRNRANTEAFF. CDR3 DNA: TGTGCCAGCAGAAACAGGGCGAACACTGAAGCTTTCTTT.

CDR3 sequence: CASRGLEGPIPYETQYF. In DNA form, the CDR3 reads TGTGCCAGCAGAGGGCTAGAGGGACCTATTCCTTACGAGACCCAGTACTTC. The rearrangement links TRBV27 to TRBJ2-5; D tentatively fits TRBD1 or TRBD2 (5 bases each). The CDR3 contains 17 residues. Germline CDR1 is MNHEY and CDR2 is SMNVEV (reference sequence). Trimming left V 6 bases short and J 5 bases short, with 25 bases between.

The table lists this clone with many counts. In DNA, the CDR3 is TGCAGTGCTCTTATTACAGGTGCACCTCAGCCCCAGCATTTT. Its translation: CSALITGAPQPQHF. This rearrangement joins TRBV20-1 to TRBJ1-5; the D gene is possibly TRBD1 (5 bases). V was pared by 5 bases and J by 6 bases, with 17 bases between. Germline CDR1 reads DFQATT; CDR2 reads SNEGSKA (reference sequence). The CDR3 is made up of 14 amino acids.